The T cell receptor (beta chain) under discussion was sequenced for a study of molecular identifiers for immune sequencing clone quantification. Using a CD8+CD4-CCR7+CD45RA+ phenotype, naive CD8 T cells were sorted. TCRdb passed the PCR reads through MiXCR, listing each CDR3 protein once. The sample consists of some 580,000 distinct CDR3 sequences, roughly 27% of them appearing once. The CDR3 runs to 15 residues. The germline gives CDR1 PRHDT, CDR2 FYEKMQ (reference sequence). Germline trimming cut 4 bases from V and 8 bases from J; bases unmatched to any gene: 6. The clonotype was recovered from a human donor in good health. Some libraries in this study had Jurkat cell RNA spiked in. The chain joins TRBV13 to TRBJ2-1; 12 nucleotides agree with TRBD2. The sample was naive CD8+ T cells from blood, with Jurkat cell RNA spiked in. Subset of the sample: FACS-sorted CD8+CD4-CCR7+CD45RA+ naive T cells. The CDR3 DNA sequence: TGTGCCAGCAGCTCTCTAGCGGGAGGGCGTTATGAGCAGTTCTTC. Amino acid sequence: CASSSLAGGRYEQFF.